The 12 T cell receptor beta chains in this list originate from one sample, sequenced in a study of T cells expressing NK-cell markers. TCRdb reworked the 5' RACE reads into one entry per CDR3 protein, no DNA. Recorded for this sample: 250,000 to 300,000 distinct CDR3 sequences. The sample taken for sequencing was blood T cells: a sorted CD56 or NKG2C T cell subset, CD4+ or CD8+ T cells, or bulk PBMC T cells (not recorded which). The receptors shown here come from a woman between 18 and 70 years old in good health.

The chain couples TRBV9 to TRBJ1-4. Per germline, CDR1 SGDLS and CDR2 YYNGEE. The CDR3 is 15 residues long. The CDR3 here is CASSVAGATNEKLFF.

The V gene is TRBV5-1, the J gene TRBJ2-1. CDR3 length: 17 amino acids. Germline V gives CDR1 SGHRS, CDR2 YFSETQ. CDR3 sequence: CASSLSSGLPPSNEQFF.

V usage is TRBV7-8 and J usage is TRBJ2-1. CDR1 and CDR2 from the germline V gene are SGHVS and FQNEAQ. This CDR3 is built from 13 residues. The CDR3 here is CASNLLLIPKQFF.

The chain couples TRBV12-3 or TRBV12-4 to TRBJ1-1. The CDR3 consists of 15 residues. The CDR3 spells CASSETKILNTEAFF.

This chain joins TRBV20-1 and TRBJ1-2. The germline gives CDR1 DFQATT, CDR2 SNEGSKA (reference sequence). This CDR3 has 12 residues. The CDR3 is CSAPTDNYGYTF.

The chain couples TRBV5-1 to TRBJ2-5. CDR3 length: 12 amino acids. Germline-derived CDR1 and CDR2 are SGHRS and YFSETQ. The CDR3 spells CASSSRQETQYF.

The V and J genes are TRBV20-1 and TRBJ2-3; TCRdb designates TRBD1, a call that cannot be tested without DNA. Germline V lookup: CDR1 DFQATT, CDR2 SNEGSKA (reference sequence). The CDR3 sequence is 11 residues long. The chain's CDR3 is CSAPPGDTQYF.

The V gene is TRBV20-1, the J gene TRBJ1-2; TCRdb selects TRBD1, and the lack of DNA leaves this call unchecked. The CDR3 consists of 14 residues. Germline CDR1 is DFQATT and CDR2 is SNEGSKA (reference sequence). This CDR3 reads CSAIPFQGAGGYTF.

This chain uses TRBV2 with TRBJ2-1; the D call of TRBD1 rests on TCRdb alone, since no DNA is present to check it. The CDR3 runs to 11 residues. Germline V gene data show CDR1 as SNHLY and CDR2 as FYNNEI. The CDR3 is CASPLRNEQFF.

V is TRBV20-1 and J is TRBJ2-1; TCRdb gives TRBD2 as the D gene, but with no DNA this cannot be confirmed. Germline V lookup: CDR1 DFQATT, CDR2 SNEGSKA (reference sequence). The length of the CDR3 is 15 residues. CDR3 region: CSASIAGLAGVEQFF.

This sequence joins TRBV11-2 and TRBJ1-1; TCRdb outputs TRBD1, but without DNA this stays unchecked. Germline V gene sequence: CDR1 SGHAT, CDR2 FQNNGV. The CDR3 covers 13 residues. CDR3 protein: CASSLGGTGEAFF.

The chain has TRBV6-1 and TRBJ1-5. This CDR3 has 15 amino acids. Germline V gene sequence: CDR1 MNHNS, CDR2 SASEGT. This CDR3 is CASSVPDGQNQPQHF.